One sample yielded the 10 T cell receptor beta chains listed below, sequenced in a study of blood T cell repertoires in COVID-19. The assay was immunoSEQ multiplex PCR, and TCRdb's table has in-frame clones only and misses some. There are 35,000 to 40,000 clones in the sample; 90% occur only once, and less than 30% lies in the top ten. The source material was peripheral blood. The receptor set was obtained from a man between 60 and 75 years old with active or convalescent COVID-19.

The DNA of the CDR3 is TGTGCCAGCAGTACCAGGGGCCAGTTCATAGAGACCCAGTACTTC. Its translation: CASSTRGQFIETQYF. The chain links TRBV6-2 or TRBV6-3 to TRBJ2-5, with TRBD1 as a possible D gene (6 bases). The CDR3 spans 15 residues. Per germline, CDR1 MNHEY and CDR2 SVGEGT. Trimming stripped 5 bases from V and 4 bases from J, with 17 bases between.

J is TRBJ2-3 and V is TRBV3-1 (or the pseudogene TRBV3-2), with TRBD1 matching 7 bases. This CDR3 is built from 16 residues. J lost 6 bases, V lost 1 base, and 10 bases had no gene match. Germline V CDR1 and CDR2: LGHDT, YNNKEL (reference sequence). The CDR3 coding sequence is TGTGCCAGCAGCCAAGCCCCAGGGGGAGTTGTGGATACGCAGTATTTT. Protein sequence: CASSQAPGGVVDTQYF.

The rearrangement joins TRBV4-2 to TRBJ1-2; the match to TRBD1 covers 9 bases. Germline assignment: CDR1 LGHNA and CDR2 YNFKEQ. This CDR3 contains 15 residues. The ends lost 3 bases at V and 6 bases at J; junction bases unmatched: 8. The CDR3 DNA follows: TGTGCCAGCAGCCACAACAGGGGGCACAATGATGGCTACACCTTC. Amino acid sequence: CASSHNRGHNDGYTF.

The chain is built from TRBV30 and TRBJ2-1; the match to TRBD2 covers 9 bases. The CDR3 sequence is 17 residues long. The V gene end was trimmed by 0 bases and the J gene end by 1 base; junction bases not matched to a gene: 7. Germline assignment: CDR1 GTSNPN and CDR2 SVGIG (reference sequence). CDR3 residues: CAWSVSGRGGSYNEQFF. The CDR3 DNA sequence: TGTGCCTGGAGTGTTAGCGGGAGAGGGGGTTCCTACAATGAGCAGTTCTTC.

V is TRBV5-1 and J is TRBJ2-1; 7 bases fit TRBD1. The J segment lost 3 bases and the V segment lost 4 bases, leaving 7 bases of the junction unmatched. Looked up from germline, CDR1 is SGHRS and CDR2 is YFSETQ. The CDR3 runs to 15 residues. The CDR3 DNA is TGCGCCAGCAGCCCCGAGGGGGCTAACTACAATGAGCAGTTCTTC. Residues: CASSPEGANYNEQFF. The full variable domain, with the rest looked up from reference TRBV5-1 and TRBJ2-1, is KAGVTQTPRYLIKTRGQQVTLSCSPISGHRSVSWYQQTPGQGLQFLFEYFSETQRNKGNFPGRFSGRQFSNSRSEMNVSTLELGDSALYLCASSPEGANYNEQFFGPGTRLTVL.

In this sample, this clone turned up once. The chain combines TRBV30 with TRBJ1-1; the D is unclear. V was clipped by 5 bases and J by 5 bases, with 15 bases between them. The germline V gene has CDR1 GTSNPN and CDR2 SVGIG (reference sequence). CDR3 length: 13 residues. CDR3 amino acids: CAWARNLGTEAFF. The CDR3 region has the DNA TGTGCCTGGGCCCGTAACCTCGGGACTGAAGCTTTCTTT.

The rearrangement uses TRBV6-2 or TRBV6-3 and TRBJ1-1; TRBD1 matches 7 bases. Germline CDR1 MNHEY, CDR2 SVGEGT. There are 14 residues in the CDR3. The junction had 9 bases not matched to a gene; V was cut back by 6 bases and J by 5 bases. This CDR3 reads CASSSTGRSTEAFF. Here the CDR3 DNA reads TGTGCCAGCAGCTCGACAGGGAGGTCGACTGAAGCTTTCTTT.

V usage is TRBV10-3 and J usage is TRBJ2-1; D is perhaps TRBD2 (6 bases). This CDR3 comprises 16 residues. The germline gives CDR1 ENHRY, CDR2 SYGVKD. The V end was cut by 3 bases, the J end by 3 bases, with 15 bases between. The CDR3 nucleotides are TGTGCCATCAGTGATGCAGGGTGGAGGGACTACAATGAGCAGTTCTTC. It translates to CAISDAGWRDYNEQFF.

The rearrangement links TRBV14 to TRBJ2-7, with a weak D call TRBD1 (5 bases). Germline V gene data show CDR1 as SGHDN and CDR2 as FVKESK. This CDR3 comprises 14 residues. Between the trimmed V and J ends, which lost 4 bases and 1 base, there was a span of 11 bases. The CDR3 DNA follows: TGTGCCAGCAGCCGAGTGGGGCCTTCCTACGAGCAGTACTTC. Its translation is CASSRVGPSYEQYF. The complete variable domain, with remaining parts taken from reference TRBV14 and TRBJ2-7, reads EAGVTQFPSHSVIEKGQTVTLRCDPISGHDNLYWYRRVMGKEIKFLLHFVKESKQDESGMPNNRFLAERTGGTYSTLKVQPAELEDSGVYFCASSRVGPSYEQYFGPGTRLTVT.

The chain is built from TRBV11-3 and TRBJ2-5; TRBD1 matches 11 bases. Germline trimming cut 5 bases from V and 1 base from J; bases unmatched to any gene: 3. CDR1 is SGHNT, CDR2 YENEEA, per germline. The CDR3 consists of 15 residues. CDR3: CASSPGQGGQETQYF. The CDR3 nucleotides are TGTGCCAGCAGCCCGGGACAGGGGGGCCAAGAGACCCAGTACTTC.